The clone carrying this TCR beta chain was recorded once. What it binds is unknown. Elective cesarean births at 37-41 weeks, without labor or membrane rupture, supplied the cord blood. Excluded: fetal demise, active maternal HSV, known maternal HIV. Sorted cells: live naive CD8+ T cells, CD45RA+CCR7+, Annexin V-negative. TCRdb's table, derived via immunoSEQ multiplex PCR, lists solely in-frame clones and lacks some. This repertoire shows some 6,100 clones, about 98% found once; its top ten account for 0.4%. The sample originates from a study of naive CD8 T cells in extremely preterm neonates. General study points: Relative to older groups, preterm infants had shorter, less trimmed CDR3s with fewer N additions.

Trimming took off 6 bases at V and 6 bases at J, with 21 bases between the two ends. The CDR3 loop spans 15 amino acids. Germline V gene lookup returns CDR1 MNHEY and CDR2 SMNVEV (reference sequence). Sequencing was carried out using naive CD8+ T cells from cord blood. The gene calls are TRBV27 and TRBJ2-7; perhaps TRBD2 as D (6 bases). This TCR was recovered from a newborn in good health. CDR3: CASRYMAGLEGEQYF. The DNA for the CDR3 is TGTGCCAGCAGATATATGGCGGGGCTTGAGGGCGAGCAGTACTTC.